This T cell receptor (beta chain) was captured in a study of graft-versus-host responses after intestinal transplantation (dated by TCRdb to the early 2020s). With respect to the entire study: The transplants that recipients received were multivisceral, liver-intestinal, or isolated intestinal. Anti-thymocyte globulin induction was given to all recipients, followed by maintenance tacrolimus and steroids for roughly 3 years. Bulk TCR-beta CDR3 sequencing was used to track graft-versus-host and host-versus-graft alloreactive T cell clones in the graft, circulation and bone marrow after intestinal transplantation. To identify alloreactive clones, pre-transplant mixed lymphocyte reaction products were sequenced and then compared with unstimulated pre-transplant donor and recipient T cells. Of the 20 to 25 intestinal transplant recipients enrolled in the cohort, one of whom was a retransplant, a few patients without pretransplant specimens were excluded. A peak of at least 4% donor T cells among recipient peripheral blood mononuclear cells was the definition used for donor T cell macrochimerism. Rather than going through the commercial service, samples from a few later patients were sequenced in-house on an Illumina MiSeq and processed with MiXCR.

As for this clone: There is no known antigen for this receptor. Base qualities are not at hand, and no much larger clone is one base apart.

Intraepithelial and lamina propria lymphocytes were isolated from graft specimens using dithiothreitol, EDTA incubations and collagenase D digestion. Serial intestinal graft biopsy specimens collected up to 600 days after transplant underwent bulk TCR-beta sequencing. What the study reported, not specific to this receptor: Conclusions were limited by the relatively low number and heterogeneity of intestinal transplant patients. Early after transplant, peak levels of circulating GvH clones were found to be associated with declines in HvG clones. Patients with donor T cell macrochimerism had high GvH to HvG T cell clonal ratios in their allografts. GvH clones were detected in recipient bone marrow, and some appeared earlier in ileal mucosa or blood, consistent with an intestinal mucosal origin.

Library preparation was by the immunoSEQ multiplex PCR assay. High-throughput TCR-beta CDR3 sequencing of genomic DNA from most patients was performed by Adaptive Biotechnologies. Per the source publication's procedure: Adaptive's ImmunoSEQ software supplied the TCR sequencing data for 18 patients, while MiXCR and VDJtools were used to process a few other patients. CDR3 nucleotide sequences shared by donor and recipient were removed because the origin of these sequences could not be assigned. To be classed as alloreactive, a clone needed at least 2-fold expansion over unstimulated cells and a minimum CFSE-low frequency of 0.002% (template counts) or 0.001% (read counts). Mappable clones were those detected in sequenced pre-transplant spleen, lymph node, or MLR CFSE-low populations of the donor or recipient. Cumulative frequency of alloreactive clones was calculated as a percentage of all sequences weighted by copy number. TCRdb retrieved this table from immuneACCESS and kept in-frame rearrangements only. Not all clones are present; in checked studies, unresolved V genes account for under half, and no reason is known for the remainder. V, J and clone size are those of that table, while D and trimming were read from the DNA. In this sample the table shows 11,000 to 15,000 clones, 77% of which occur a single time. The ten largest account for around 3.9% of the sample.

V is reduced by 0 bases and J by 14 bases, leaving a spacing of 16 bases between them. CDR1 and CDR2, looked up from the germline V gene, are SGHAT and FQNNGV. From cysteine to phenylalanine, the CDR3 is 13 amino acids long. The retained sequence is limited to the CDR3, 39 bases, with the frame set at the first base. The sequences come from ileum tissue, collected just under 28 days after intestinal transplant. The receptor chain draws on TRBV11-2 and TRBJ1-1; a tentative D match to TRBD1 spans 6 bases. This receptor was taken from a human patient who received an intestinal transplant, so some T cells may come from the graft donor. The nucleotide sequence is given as TGTGCCAGCAGCTTAGAACAGGGCACCCGACGGTTCTTT. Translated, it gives CASSLEQGTRRFF.